The TCR beta chain under discussion was sequenced for a study of blood T cell repertoires in COVID-19. Overall study: Sample material is recorded as cDNA or gDNA derived from T cells, B-cell-depleted T cells, or PBMCs.

The germline gives CDR1 MDHEN, CDR2 SYDVKM. This CDR3 region has 13 residues. V lost 3 bases and J 1 base, leaving 6 bases between the germline ends. In the original analysis: Using reference gene primer amplification, nucleated cell counts were estimated. Here immunoSEQ multiplex PCR was the method, and the copy in TCRdb shows in-frame clones only, minus some. That table is the source of V, J and clone size, and D and trimming were worked out from the DNA. The data contain under 350,000 clones, roughly 91% of them seen just once; the ten biggest clones take up under 2.5%. Participants were aged about 18 to 100 years from more than 20 US areas. Recovered status in Cohort 3 required two negative PCRs, clearance, or symptom resolution.

Sequenced sample: PBMCs or T cells enriched from blood (not recorded which). V gene TRBV28 combines with J gene TRBJ1-2; D gene ambiguous. The clonotype originates from a woman in her sixties who had recovered from COVID-19. CDR3 in DNA: TGTGCCAGCAGTTTTGGCGGTAACTATGGCTACACCTTC. It translates to CASSFGGNYGYTF.